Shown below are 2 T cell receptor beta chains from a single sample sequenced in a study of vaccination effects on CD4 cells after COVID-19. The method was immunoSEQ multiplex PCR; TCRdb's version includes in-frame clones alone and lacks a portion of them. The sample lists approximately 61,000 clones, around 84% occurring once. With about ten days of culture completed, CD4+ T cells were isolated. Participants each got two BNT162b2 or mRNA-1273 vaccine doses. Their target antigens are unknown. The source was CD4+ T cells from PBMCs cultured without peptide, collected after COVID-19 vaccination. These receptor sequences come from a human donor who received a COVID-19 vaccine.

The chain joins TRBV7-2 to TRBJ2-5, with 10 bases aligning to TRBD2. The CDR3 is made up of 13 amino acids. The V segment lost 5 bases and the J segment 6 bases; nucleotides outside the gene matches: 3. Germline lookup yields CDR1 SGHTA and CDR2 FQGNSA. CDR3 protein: CASSISGGKTQYF. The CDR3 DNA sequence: TGTGCCAGCAGCATTAGCGGGGGGAAGACCCAGTACTTC.

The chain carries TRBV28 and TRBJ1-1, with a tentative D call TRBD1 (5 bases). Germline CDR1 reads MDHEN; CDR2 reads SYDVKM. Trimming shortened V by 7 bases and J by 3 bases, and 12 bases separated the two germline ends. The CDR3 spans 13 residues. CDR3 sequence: CASTQGLYTEAFF. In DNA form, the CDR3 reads TGTGCCAGCACCCAGGGCTTATACACTGAAGCTTTCTTT. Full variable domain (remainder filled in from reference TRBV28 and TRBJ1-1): DVKVTQSSRYLVKRTGEKVFLECVQDMDHENMFWYRQDPGLGLRLIYFSYDVKMKEKGDIPEGYSVSREKKERFSLILESASTNQTSMYLCASTQGLYTEAFFGQGTRLTVV.